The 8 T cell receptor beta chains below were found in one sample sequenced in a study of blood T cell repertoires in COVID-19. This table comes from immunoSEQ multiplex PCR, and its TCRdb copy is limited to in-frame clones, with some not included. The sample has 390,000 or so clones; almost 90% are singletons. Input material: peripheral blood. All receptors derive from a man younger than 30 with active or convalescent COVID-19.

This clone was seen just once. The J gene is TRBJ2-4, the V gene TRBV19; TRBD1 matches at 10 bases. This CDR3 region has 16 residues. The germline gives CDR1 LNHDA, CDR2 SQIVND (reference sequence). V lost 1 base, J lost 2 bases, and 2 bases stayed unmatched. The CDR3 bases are TGTGCCAGTAGTATAGGGACAGGGGGAACCAAAAACATTCAGTACTTC. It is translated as CASSIGTGGTKNIQYF.

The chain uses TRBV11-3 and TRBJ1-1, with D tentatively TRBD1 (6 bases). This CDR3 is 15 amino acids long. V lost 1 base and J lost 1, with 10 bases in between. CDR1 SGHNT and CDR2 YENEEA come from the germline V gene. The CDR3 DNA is TGTGCCAGCAGCTTAGGTCAGGACAGGAACACTGAAGCTTTCTTT. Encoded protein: CASSLGQDRNTEAFF.

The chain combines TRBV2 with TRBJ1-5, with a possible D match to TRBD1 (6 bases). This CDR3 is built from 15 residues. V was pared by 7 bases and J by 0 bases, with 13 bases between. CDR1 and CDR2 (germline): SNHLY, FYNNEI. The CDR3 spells CASKPRGYSNQPQHF. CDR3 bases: TGTGCCAGCAAACCGAGGGGGTATAGCAATCAGCCCCAGCATTTT.

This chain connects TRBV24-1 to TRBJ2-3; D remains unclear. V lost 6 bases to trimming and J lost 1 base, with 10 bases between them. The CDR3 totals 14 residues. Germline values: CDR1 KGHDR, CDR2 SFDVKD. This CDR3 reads CATSLASRTDTQYF. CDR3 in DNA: TGTGCCACCAGTTTAGCTTCCCGCACAGATACGCAGTATTTT.

CDR3 amino acids: CASSQGTGHTEAFF. The CDR3 coding sequence is TGCGCCAGCAGCCAAGGAACAGGGCACACTGAAGCTTTCTTT. This sequence joins TRBV4-1 and TRBJ1-1; tentative D call: TRBD1 (6 bases). The CDR3 is 14 amino acids. The V end was cut by 1 base, the J end by 3 bases, with 9 bases between. The germline CDR1 and CDR2 sequences are MGHRA and YSYEKL.

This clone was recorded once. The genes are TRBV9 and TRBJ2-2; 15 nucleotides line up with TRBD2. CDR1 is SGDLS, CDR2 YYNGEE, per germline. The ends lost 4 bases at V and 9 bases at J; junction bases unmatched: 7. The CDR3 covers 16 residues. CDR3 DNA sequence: TGTGCCAGCAGCCCCCAGGGACTAGCGGGGGGCAGGGAGCTGTTTTTT. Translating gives CASSPQGLAGGRELFF.

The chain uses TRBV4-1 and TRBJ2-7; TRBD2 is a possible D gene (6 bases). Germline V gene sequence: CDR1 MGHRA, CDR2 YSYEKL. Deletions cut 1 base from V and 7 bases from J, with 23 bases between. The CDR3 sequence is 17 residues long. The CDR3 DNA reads TGCGCCAGCAGCCAAGGTGATACGGGAGTCGGGGTCAGAGAGCAGTACTTC. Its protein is CASSQGDTGVGVREQYF.

The CDR3 sequence is CASSPPVLFSEAFF. The CDR3 DNA reads TGTGCCAGCAGTCCCCCGGTATTATTTTCTGAAGCTTTCTTT. The V call is TRBV28, the J call TRBJ1-1; no clear D gene. V dropped 5 bases and J dropped 6 bases, with 16 bases sitting between them. The CDR3 consists of 14 residues. The germline gives CDR1 MDHEN, CDR2 SYDVKM.